This T cell receptor beta chain was retrieved from a study of CD8+ T cells in alopecia areata. Extraction and reverse transcription of RNA yielded cDNA as the sequencing template. The protocol was immunoSEQ multiplex PCR, while the TCRdb copy is restricted to in-frame clones and leaves out a portion. This sample carries 170,000 or so clones, 63% of them seen once, and the ten largest clones take 1.7%. Alopecia areata patients gave lesional scalp punch biopsies and peripheral blood samples. From PBMCs, CD4+ and CD8+ T cells were sorted. CDR1 is SGHRS and CDR2 is YFSETQ in the germline V gene. Trimming at V came to 3 bases and at J to 7 bases, leaving 10 bases not matched to a gene. CDR3 length equals 16 residues.

The receptor's source is a human donor with alopecia areata. The sequencing here drew on CD4+ T cells sorted from blood, taken at week 0. The V call is TRBV5-1, the J call TRBJ1-4, with 9 bases fitting TRBD1. CDR3 DNA sequence: TGCGCCAGCAGCTCCACGGGACAGGGAATCGGTGAAAAACTGTTTTTT. Translating it yields CASSSTGQGIGEKLFF.